Each of the 3 T cell receptor beta chains below was sequenced from the same sample in a study of cytomegalovirus exposure and HLA in healthy donors. Profiled with immunoSEQ multiplex PCR; TCRdb holds only in-frame clones, not every one. The data show about 140,000 clones, 80% to 90% seen once. Sequencing was performed on PBMCs. The receptors were gathered from a woman aged 25 to 39 in good health and CMV-seronegative.

V and J are TRBV7-2 and TRBJ2-5, with D possibly TRBD2 on 7 matching bases. Trimming took off 2 bases at V and 3 bases at J, with 13 bases between the two ends. The length of the CDR3 is 15 residues. The germline V gene has CDR1 SGHTA and CDR2 FQGNSA. The CDR3 sequence is CASSLRGAGEETQYF. CDR3 sequence (DNA): TGTGCCAGCAGCTTACGGGGGGCGGGAGAAGAGACCCAGTACTTC.

The chain links TRBV5-1 to TRBJ1-5, with D perhaps TRBD1 (6 bases). The ends were cut back, 4 bases at V and 3 bases at J, with 14 bases in the middle. This CDR3 region has 15 residues. Germline-derived CDR1 and CDR2 are SGHRS and YFSETQ. CDR3 protein: CASSLGARPNQPQHF. The CDR3 DNA sequence: TGCGCCAGCAGCCTGGGGGCGCGACCCAATCAGCCCCAGCATTTT.

The chain combines TRBV28 with TRBJ1-1; D is uncertain. Germline V CDR1 and CDR2: MDHEN, SYDVKM. V gave up 3 bases and J gave up 7 bases, with 6 bases separating them. The CDR3 consists of 11 residues. CDR3 DNA: TGTGCCAGCAGTTTTTCTCTTGAAGCTTTCTTT. Translated: CASSFSLEAFF.